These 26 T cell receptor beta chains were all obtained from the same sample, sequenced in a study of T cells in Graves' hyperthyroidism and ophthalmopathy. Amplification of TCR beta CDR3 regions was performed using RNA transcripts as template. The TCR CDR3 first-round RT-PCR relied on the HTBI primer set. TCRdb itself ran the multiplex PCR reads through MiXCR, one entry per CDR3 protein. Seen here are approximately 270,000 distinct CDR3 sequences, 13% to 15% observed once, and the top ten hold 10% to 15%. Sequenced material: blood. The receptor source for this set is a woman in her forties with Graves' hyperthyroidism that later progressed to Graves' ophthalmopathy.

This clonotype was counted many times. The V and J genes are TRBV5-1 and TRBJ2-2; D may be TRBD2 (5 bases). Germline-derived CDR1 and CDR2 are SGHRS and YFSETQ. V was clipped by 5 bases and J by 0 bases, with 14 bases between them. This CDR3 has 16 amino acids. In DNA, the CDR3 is TGCGCCAGCAGGGGGATGGCGGGCCCGAACACCGGGGAGCTGTTTTTT. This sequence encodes CASRGMAGPNTGELFF.

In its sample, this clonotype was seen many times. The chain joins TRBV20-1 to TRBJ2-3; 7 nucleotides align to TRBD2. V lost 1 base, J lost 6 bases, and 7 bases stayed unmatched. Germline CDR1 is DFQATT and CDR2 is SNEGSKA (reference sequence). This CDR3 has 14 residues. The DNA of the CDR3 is TGCAGTGCTAGAGGAGGGACTATAGGCGATACGCAGTATTTT. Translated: CSARGGTIGDTQYF.

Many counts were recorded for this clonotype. The CDR3: CASSARTVNTEAFF. CDR3 nucleotides: TGTGCCAGCAGCGCCCGGACTGTCAACACTGAAGCTTTCTTT. The V and J genes are TRBV28 and TRBJ1-1; D not certain. Between the trimmed V and J ends, which lost 6 bases and 2 bases, there was a span of 13 bases. The CDR3 has 14 residues. Germline V lookup: CDR1 MDHEN, CDR2 SYDVKM.

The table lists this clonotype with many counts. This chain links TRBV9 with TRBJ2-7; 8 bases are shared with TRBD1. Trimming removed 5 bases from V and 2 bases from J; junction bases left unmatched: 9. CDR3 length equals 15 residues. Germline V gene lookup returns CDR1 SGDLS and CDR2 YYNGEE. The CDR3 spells CASSPGGGAAYEQYF. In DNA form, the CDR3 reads TGTGCCAGCAGTCCAGGGGGCGGGGCAGCCTACGAGCAGTACTTC.

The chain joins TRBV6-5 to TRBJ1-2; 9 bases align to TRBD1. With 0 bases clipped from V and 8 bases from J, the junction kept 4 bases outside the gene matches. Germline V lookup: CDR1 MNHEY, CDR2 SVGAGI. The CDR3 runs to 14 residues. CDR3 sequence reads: CASSYSDRGKGYTF. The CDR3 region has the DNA TGTGCCAGCAGTTACTCTGACAGGGGGAAAGGCTACACCTTC.

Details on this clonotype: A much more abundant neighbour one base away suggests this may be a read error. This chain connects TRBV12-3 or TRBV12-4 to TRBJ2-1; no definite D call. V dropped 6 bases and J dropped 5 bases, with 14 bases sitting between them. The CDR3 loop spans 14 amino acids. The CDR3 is CASSYLGWHNEQFF. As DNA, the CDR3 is TGTGCCAGCAGCTACCTCGGATGGCACAATGAGCAGTTCTTC.

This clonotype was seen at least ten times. The CDR3 here is CASSAGQGFGQPQHF. The CDR3 coding sequence is TGTGCCAGCAGTGCTGGACAGGGTTTCGGACAGCCCCAGCATTTT. The chain recombines TRBV28 with TRBJ1-5; 8 bases agree with TRBD1. The CDR3 has 15 amino acids. The germline gives CDR1 MDHEN, CDR2 SYDVKM. Trimming took 5 bases from V and 7 from J; bases not matched to a gene: 10.

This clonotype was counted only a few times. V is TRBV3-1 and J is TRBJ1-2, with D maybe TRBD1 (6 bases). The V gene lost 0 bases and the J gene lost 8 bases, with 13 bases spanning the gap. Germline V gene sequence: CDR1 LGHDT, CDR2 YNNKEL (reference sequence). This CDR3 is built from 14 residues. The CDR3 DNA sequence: TGTGCCAGCAGCCAAGATGCCAGGGGAGGCGGCTACACCTTC. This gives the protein CASSQDARGGGYTF.

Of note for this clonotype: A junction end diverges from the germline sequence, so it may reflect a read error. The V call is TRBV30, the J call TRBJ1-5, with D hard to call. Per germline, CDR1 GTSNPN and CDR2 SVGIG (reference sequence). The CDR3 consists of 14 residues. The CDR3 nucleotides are TGTGCCTGGAGTGTGGGGATTAGCAACCAGCCCCAGCATTTT. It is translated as CAWSVGISNQPQHF.

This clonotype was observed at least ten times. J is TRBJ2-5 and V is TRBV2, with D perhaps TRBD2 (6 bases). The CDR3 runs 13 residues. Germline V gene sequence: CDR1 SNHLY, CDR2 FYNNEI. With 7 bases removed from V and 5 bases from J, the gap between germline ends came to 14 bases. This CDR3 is CASTATSRETQYF. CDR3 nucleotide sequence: TGTGCCAGCACCGCGACTAGTCGGGAGACCCAGTACTTC.

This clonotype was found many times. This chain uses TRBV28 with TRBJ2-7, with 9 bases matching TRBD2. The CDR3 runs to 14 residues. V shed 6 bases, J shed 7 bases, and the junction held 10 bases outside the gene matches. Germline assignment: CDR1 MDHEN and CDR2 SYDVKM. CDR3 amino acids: CASSGPGTSYEQYF. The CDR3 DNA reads TGTGCCAGCAGCGGCCCCGGGACTAGCTATGAGCAGTACTTC.

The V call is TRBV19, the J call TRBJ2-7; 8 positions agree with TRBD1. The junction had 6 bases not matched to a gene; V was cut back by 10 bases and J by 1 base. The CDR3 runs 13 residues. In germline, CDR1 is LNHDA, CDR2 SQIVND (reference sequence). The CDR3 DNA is TGTGCCATATATCGGACAGGGTCCTACGAGCAGTACTTC. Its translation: CAIYRTGSYEQYF.

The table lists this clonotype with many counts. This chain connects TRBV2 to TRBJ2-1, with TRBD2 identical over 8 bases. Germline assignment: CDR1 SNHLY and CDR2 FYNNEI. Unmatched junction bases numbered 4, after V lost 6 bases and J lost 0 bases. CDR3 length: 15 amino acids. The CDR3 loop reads CASRASGSSYNEQFF. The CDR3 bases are TGTGCCAGCAGAGCGAGCGGGAGCTCCTACAATGAGCAGTTCTTC.

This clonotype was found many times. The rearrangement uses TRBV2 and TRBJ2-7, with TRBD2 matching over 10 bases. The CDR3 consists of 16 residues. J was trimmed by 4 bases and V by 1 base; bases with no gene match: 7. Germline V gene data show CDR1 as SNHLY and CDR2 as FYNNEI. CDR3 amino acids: CASSEGVASGSYEQYF. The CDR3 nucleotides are TGTGCCAGCAGTGAAGGAGTGGCTAGCGGGAGTTACGAGCAGTACTTC.

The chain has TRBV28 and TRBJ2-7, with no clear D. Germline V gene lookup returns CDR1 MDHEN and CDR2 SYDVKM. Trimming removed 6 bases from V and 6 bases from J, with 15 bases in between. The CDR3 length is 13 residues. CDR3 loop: CASSSRRWGEQYF. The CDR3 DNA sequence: TGTGCCAGCAGCTCGCGCAGGTGGGGCGAGCAGTACTTC.

CDR3 DNA: TGTGCCAGCAGGCTAGGGGGAGGGCAGTACTTC. Translation gives CASRLGGGQYF. The chain is built from TRBV28 and TRBJ2-7; D is tentatively TRBD1 or TRBD2 (6 bases each). Trimming removed 6 bases from V and 9 bases from J, with 12 bases in between. From germline, CDR1 is MDHEN and CDR2 SYDVKM. CDR3 size: 11 residues.

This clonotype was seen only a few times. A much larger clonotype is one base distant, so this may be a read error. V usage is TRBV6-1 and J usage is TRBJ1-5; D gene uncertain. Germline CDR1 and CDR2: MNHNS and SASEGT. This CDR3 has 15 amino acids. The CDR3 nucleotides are TGTGCCAGCAGTGAAGGGGCGTTTAGCAATCAGCCCCGGCATTTT. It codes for CASSEGAFSNQPRHF.

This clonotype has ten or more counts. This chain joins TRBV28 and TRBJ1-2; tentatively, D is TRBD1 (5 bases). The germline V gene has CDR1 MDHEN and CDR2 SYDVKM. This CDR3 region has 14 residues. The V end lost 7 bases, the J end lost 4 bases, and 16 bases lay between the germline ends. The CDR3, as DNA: TGTGCCAGCACGGTTAGCAGGGAAAGCTATGGCTACACCTTC. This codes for CASTVSRESYGYTF.

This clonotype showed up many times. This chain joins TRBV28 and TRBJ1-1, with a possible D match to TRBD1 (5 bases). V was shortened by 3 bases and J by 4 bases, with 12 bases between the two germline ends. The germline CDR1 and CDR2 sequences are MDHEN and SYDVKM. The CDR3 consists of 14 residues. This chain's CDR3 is CASSLRDRGTEAFF. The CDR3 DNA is TGTGCCAGCAGTTTGAGGGATAGGGGCACTGAAGCTTTCTTT. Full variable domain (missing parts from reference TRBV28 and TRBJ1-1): DVKVTQSSRYLVKRTGEKVFLECVQDMDHENMFWYRQDPGLGLRLIYFSYDVKMKEKGDIPEGYSVSREKKERFSLILESASTNQTSMYLCASSLRDRGTEAFFGQGTRLTVV.

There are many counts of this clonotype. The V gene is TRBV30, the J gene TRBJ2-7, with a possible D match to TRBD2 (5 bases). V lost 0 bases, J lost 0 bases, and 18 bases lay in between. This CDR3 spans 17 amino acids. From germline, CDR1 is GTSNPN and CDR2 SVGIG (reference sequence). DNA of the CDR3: TGTGCCTGGAGTGTAGCGAGCGGCTGGGCGAGCTCCTACGAGCAGTACTTC. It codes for CAWSVASGWASSYEQYF.

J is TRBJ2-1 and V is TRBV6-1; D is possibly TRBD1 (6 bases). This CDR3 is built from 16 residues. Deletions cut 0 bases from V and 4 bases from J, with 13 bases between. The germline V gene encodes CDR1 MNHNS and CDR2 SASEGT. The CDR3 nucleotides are TGTGCCAGCAGTGAAGCCCGGACAGTTTTTTACAATGAGCAGTTCTTC. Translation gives CASSEARTVFYNEQFF.

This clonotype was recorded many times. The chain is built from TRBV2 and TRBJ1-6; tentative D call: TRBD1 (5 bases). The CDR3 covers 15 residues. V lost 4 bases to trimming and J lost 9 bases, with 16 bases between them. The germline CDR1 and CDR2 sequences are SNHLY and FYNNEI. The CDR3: CASSAGGVFSSPLHF. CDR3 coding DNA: TGTGCCAGCAGTGCGGGGGGGGTGTTTAGTTCACCCCTCCACTTT.

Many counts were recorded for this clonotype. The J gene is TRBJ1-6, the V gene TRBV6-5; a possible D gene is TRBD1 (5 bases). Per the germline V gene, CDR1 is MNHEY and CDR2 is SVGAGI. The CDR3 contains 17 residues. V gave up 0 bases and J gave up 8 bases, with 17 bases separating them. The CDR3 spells CASSYSINRMGDSPLHF. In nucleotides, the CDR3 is TGTGCCAGCAGTTACTCGATAAACCGGATGGGGGATTCACCCCTCCACTTT.

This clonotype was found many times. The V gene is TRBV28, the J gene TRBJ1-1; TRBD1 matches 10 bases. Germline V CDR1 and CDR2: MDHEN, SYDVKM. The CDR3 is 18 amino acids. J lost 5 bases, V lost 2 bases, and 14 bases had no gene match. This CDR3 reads CASSLGWDRDRGGTEAFF. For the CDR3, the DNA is TGTGCCAGCAGTTTAGGTTGGGACCGGGACAGGGGAGGAACTGAAGCTTTCTTT.

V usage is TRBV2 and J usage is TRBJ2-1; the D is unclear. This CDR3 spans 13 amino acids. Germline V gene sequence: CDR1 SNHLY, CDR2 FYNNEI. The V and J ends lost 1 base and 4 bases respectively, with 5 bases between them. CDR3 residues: CASSEVSYNEQFF. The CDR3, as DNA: TGTGCCAGCAGTGAAGTTTCTTACAATGAGCAGTTCTTC. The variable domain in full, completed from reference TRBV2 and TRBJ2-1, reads EPEVTQTPSHQVTQMGQEVILRCVPISNHLYFYWYRQILGQKVEFLVSFYNNEISEKSEIFDDQFSVERPDGSNFTLKIRSTKLEDSAMYFCASSEVSYNEQFFGPGTRLTVL.

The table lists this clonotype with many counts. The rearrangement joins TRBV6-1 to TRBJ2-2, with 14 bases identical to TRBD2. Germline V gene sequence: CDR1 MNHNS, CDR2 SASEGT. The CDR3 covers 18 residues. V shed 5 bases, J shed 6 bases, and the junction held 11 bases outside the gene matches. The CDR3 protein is CASSYSYRLAGGSGELFF. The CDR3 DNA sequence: TGTGCCAGCAGTTACTCATACAGACTAGCGGGAGGGTCCGGGGAGCTGTTTTTT.